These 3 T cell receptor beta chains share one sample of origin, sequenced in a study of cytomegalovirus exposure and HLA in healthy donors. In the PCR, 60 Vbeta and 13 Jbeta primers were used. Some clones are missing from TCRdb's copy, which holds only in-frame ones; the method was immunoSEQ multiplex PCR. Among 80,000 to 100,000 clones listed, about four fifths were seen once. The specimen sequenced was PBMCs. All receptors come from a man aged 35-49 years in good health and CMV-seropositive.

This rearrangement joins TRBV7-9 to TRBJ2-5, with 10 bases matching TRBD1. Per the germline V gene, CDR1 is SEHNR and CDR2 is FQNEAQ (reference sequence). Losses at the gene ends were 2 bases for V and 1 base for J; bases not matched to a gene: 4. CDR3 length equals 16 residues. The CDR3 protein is CASSLTDRGRQETQYF. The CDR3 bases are TGTGCCAGCAGCTTAACAGACAGGGGGCGCCAAGAGACCCAGTACTTC.

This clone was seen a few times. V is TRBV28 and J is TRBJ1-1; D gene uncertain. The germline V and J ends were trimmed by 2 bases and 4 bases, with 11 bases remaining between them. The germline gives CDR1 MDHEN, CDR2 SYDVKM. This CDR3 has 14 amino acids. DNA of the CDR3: TGTGCCAGCAGTTTAAAGGCGGTGGCCACTGAAGCTTTCTTT. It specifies CASSLKAVATEAFF.

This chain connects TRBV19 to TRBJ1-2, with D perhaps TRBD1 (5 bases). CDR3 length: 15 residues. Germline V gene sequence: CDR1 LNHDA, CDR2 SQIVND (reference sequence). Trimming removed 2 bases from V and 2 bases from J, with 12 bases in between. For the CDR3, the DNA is TGTGCCAGTAGTATACAGGGCGCCACGAACTATGGCTACACCTTC. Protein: CASSIQGATNYGYTF. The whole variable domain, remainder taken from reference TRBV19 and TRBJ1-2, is DGGITQSPKYLFRKEGQNVTLSCEQNLNHDAMYWYRQDPGQGLRLIYYSQIVNDFQKGDIAEGYSVSREKKESFPLTVTSAQKNPTAFYLCASSIQGATNYGYTFGSGTRLTVV.